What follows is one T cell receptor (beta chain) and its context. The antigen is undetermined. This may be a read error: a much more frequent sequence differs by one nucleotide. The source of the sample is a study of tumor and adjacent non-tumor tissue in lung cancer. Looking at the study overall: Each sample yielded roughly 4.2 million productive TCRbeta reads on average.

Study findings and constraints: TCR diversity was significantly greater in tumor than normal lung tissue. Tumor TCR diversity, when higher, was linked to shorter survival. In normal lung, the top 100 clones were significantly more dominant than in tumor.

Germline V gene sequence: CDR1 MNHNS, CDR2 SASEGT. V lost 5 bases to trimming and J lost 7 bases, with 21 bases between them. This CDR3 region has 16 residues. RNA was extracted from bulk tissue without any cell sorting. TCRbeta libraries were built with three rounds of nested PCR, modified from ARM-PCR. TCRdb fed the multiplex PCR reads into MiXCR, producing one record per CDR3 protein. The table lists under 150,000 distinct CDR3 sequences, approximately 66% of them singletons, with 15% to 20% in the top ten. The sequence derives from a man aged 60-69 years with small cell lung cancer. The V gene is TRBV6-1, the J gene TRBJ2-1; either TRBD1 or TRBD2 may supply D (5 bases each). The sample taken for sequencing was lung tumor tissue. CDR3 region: CASSRRPGRLPNEQFF. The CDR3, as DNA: TGTGCCAGCAGTCGACGGCCGGGACGCCTCCCGAATGAGCAGTTCTTC.